This TCR beta chain was captured in a study of OX40 agonist ivuxolimab in advanced cancers. Study-wide points: More expanded clones were seen, on average, in CD8+ T cells than in CD4+.

The data were produced by immunoSEQ multiplex PCR, yet TCRdb's version contains in-frame clones alone and is incomplete. The sample includes tens of thousands of clones, around 79% seen only once; the top ten take approximately 1%. Notes on this clone: The antigen remains undetermined.

There are 16 residues in the CDR3. V was pared by 3 bases and J by 0 bases, with 12 bases between. The V gene's germline CDR1 is SEHNR and CDR2 FQNEAQ (reference sequence). The rearrangement joins TRBV7-9 to TRBJ1-5; tentative D call: TRBD1 (6 bases). The source is an adult with an advanced solid tumor such as melanoma, head and neck, liver or kidney cancer. The material sequenced was CD4+ or CD8+ T cells sorted from blood, taken in a trial of the OX40 agonist ivuxolimab. CDR3 sequence (DNA): TGTGCCAGCAGCTTGGGGGGGGCAAATAGCAATCAGCCCCAGCATTTT. Protein sequence: CASSLGGANSNQPQHF.